Sequencing of this TCR beta chain was carried out in a study of memory CD4+ T cells and cytomegalovirus serostatus. Data came from immunoSEQ multiplex PCR; TCRdb stores just in-frame clones and leaves some out. Here the sample spans about 39,000 clones, 78% being singletons. V was trimmed by 0 bases and J by 3 bases, leaving 3 bases between them. CDR3 length equals 12 residues. CDR1 is SGHRS, CDR2 YFSETQ, per germline. The sort gate was single viable CD3+CD4+CD8-CD45RO+ cells for memory CD4+ T cells. Sequencing was performed on memory CD4+ T cells from blood. The chain joins TRBV5-1 to TRBJ1-2; D gene uncertain. The receptor comes from an adult in good health and CMV-seronegative. The CDR3 sequence is CASSLEHYGYTF. The CDR3 DNA sequence: TGCGCCAGCAGCTTGGAACACTATGGCTACACCTTC.